The clone carrying this TCR beta chain was counted between two and nine times. The antigen is undetermined. Expressed TCRB transcripts were sequenced, since all the RNA that had been isolated was reverse transcribed. Repertoires were generated with immunoSEQ multiplex PCR, while TCRdb's copy carries only in-frame clones and drops some. The sample has a few hundred thousand clones, over 20% seen once. The ends were cut back, 1 base at V and 1 base at J, with 10 bases in the middle. Germline V lookup: CDR1 MNHEY, CDR2 SMNVEV (reference sequence). The CDR3 totals 15 residues. The source of the sample is a study of beta chain features in type 1 diabetes. General study findings and limits: Within each of all four CD4+ subsets, Type 1 diabetes patients had TCRB CDR3s that were moderately but significantly shorter. It was among patients, rather than healthy donors, that naive, central memory and Treg TCRB repertoires appeared more similar.

The purity of all sorted populations exceeded 95%. Sequenced: naive CD4+ T cells from blood. The chain links TRBV27 to TRBJ1-1; D ambiguous. The TCR was taken from a woman in her thirties or forties with type 1 diabetes. CDR3 loop: CASSLWASPNTEAFF. The CDR3 nucleotides are TGTGCCAGCAGTTTATGGGCCAGCCCGAACACTGAAGCTTTCTTT.